Below, 26 T cell receptor beta chains from the same sample are listed, as sequenced in a study of vaccination and CD4 T cells after COVID-19. Oncomine TCR Beta short-read sequencing was applied to DNA from cultured CD4+ T cells. From the PCR reads, TCRdb called clonotypes with MiXCR, one entry per CDR3 protein. The repertoire holds 20,000 to 25,000 distinct CDR3 sequences, about 45% seen once, with approximately 15% in the top ten. Treatment of the sample: roughly 10-day PBMC culture with coronavirus spike peptide pools or control peptides (ViraFEST assay). For these TCRs, the target antigens are not known. The sample consisted of CD4+ T cells from blood, cultured in vitro. The receptors stem from a human donor who had recovered from COVID-19.

The chain links TRBV18 to TRBJ2-2, with D maybe TRBD2 (6 bases). The germline V gene has CDR1 KGHSH and CDR2 LQKENI. This CDR3 region has 15 residues. Trimming pared 4 bases from V and 2 bases from J, leaving 11 bases between. CDR3 sequence (DNA): TGTGCCAGCTCACTAGCGGATGGAAACACCGGGGAGCTGTTTTTT. Translating gives CASSLADGNTGELFF.

The chain carries TRBV7-3 and TRBJ1-1; no reliable D call. The germline gives CDR1 SGHTA, CDR2 FQGTGA. The germline V and J ends were trimmed by 6 bases and 0 bases, with 8 bases remaining between them. The CDR3 loop spans 13 amino acids. The CDR3 DNA reads TGTGCCAGCAGTTCCAGCGTGAACACTGAAGCTTTCTTT. Translating it yields CASSSSVNTEAFF. Filled out from reference TRBV7-3 and TRBJ1-1, the complete variable domain reads GAGVSQTPSNKVTEKGKYVELRCDPISGHTALYWYRQSLGQGPEFLIYFQGTGAADDSGLPNDRFFAVRPEGSVSTLKIQRTERGDSAVYLCASSSSVNTEAFFGQGTRLTVV.

This clonotype counts as medium-sized. The rearrangement joins TRBV20-1 to TRBJ1-2, with unresolved D. Germline lookup yields CDR1 DFQATT and CDR2 SNEGSKA (reference sequence). Trimming removed 3 bases at V and 4 bases at J, with 15 bases between. The CDR3 spans 14 residues. In DNA, the CDR3 is TGCAGTGCTAGGGCGGGCGTGACCTCCTATGGCTACACCTTC. This sequence encodes CSARAGVTSYGYTF.

This chain links TRBV11-1 with TRBJ1-5; D possibly corresponds to TRBD1 (5 bases). Per germline, CDR1 SGHAT and CDR2 FQDESV (reference sequence). Trimming shortened V by 5 bases and J by 9 bases, and 14 bases separated the two germline ends. This CDR3 spans 13 amino acids. The chain's CDR3 is CASSDGTRRPQHF. CDR3 nucleotides: TGTGCCAGCAGCGACGGGACCCGAAGGCCCCAGCATTTT.

This clonotype showed up just a few times. The rearrangement uses TRBV18 and TRBJ1-5; 8 positions match TRBD1. This CDR3 spans 15 amino acids. The germline V gene has CDR1 KGHSH and CDR2 LQKENI. The V segment lost 2 bases and the J segment 6 bases; nucleotides outside the gene matches: 6. This CDR3 is CASSPRTGYSQPQHF. DNA for the CDR3: TGTGCCAGCTCACCAAGGACAGGGTATAGTCAGCCCCAGCATTTT.

In its sample, this clonotype was seen once. The rearrangement joins TRBV11-3 to TRBJ2-7; D gene uncertain. The CDR3 is 13 residues long. With 2 bases removed from V and 3 bases from J, the gap between germline ends came to 8 bases. The V gene's germline CDR1 is SGHNT and CDR2 YENEEA. DNA for the CDR3: TGTGCCAGCAGCTTAAGCGTTCTCTACGAGCAGTACTTC. Its protein is CASSLSVLYEQYF.

In this sample, this clonotype turned up once. This rearrangement joins TRBV12-3 or TRBV12-4 to TRBJ2-1, with 8 bases identical to TRBD2. The CDR3 runs 14 residues. V gave up 4 bases and J gave up 10 bases; unmatched junction bases: 9. The CDR3 spells CASSSHAGGVEQFF. DNA of the CDR3: TGTGCCAGCAGTTCCCATGCCGGGGGGGTCGAGCAGTTCTTC.

A few counts support this clonotype. The chain couples TRBV7-9 to TRBJ1-1; 7 bases align to TRBD1. After removal of 4 bases from V and 4 bases from J, the junction contained 6 bases not matched to a gene. In germline, CDR1 is SEHNR, CDR2 FQNEAQ (reference sequence). There are 14 residues in the CDR3. The CDR3 coding sequence is TGTGCCAGCAGCTCCCAGGGGGGGTTCACTGAAGCTTTCTTT. Translating gives CASSSQGGFTEAFF.

This chain links TRBV29-1 with TRBJ1-2; D unresolved. The germline V and J ends were trimmed by 6 bases and 5 bases, with 10 bases remaining between them. CDR1 is SQVTM and CDR2 is ANQGSEA in the germline V gene. The CDR3 extends over 11 amino acids. CDR3 nucleotides: TGCAGCGTGCGGGAGCGGTATGGCTACACCTTC. Translated, it gives CSVRERYGYTF.

Turning to this clonotype: The conserved closing phenylalanine or tryptophan is absent in this CDR3, likely reflecting a read error. The V and J genes are TRBV4-3 and TRBJ2-3; 10 bases fit TRBD1. CDR1 and CDR2 from the germline V gene are LGHNA and YSLEER. Trimming took 0 bases from V and 0 from J; bases not matched to a gene: 6. The CDR3 spans 18 residues. Written as DNA, the CDR3 is TGCGCCAGCAGCCAAGAAAGAAGGACAGGGGGTAGCACAGATACGCAGTATTCT. Amino acid sequence: CASSQERRTGGSTDTQYS.

This rearrangement joins TRBV11-3 to TRBJ2-1, with 10 positions matching TRBD2. Germline V CDR1 and CDR2: SGHNT, YENEEA. J gave up 9 bases and V 1 base, and 3 bases lay outside the gene matches. CDR3 size: 14 residues. The CDR3 DNA follows: TGTGCCAGCAGCTTAGGTAGCGGGAGGAGTGAGCAGTTCTTC. This encodes CASSLGSGRSEQFF.

V and J are TRBV11-2 and TRBJ1-1; D is possibly TRBD1 (5 bases). Trimming stripped 7 bases from V and 4 bases from J, with 13 bases between. The CDR3 is made up of 13 amino acids. Germline V gene sequence: CDR1 SGHAT, CDR2 FQNNGV. The CDR3 bases are TGTGCCAGCACCGTAATGAGGGGCACTGAAGCTTTCTTT. Translating it yields CASTVMRGTEAFF.

The chain has TRBV19 and TRBJ1-5; no clear D. Deletions cut 1 base from V and 4 bases from J, with 14 bases between. The germline V gene encodes CDR1 LNHDA and CDR2 SQIVND (reference sequence). This CDR3 is built from 16 residues. CDR3 protein: CASSIVGTAGNQPQHF. CDR3 DNA: TGTGCCAGTAGTATAGTGGGAACCGCGGGGAATCAGCCCCAGCATTTT.

This clonotype has only one observation. V is TRBV7-2 and J is TRBJ2-7; 13 bases are a match to TRBD2. Germline V gene sequence: CDR1 SGHTA, CDR2 FQGNSA. Trimming at V came to 0 bases and at J to 6 bases, leaving 2 bases not matched to a gene. CDR3 size: 15 residues. The DNA for the CDR3 is TGTGCCAGCAGCTTAGCGGGACTAGCGGGAACCGAGCAGTACTTC. Protein sequence: CASSLAGLAGTEQYF. Together with reference TRBV7-2 and TRBJ2-7, the CDR3 gives the full variable domain: GAGVSQSPSNKVTEKGKDVELRCDPISGHTALYWYRQSLGQGLEFLIYFQGNSAPDKSGLPSDRFSAERTGGSVSTLTIQRTQQEDSAVYLCASSLAGLAGTEQYFGPGTRLTVT.

CDR3 sequence (DNA): TGCAGTGCTGGGGCCAGGGGGCTCTCCATCTACGAGCAGTACTTC. This codes for CSAGARGLSIYEQYF. The V and J genes are TRBV20-1 and TRBJ2-7; 8 bases match TRBD1. With 5 bases clipped from V and 3 bases from J, the junction kept 12 bases outside the gene matches. Germline CDR1 and CDR2: DFQATT and SNEGSKA (reference sequence). The length of the CDR3 is 15 residues.

This clonotype was counted only a few times. V and J are TRBV20-1 and TRBJ1-2; 8 bases line up with TRBD1. This CDR3 is built from 12 residues. CDR1 is DFQATT and CDR2 is SNEGSKA in the germline V gene (reference sequence). V gave up 6 bases and J gave up 5 bases; unmatched junction bases: 5. The chain's CDR3 is CSARTGRYGYTF. The CDR3 DNA reads TGCAGTGCAAGGACAGGGAGATATGGCTACACCTTC.

The V call is TRBV7-2, the J call TRBJ2-7; TRBD1 agrees at 10 bases. Per germline, CDR1 SGHTA and CDR2 FQGNSA. Trimming cost V 5 bases and J 3 bases; bases outside gene matches: 4. This CDR3 spans 14 amino acids. CDR3 bases: TGTGCCAGCAGCCCGGACAGGGGGTACTACGAGCAGTACTTC. It translates to CASSPDRGYYEQYF.

The genes are TRBV7-9 and TRBJ1-5, with D perhaps matching TRBD1 (6 bases). This CDR3 comprises 16 residues. The V end lost 1 base, the J end lost 5 bases, and 15 bases lay between the germline ends. Per germline, CDR1 SEHNR and CDR2 FQNEAQ (reference sequence). The chain's CDR3 is CASSLVTSGADQPQHF. The CDR3 bases are TGTGCCAGCAGCTTAGTTACGTCAGGGGCGGATCAGCCCCAGCATTTT.

By share, this clonotype counts as medium-sized. The V and J genes are TRBV7-9 and TRBJ2-5, with TRBD1 as a possible D gene (6 bases). Looked up from germline, CDR1 is SEHNR and CDR2 is FQNEAQ (reference sequence). The CDR3 has 16 amino acids. Trimming took 5 bases from V and 3 from J, leaving 19 bases between them. The CDR3 nucleotides read TGTGCCAGCAGCCCTCGCCGGGCAGGGGTAAAAGAGACCCAGTACTTC. This gives the protein CASSPRRAGVKETQYF.

The gene calls are TRBV27 and TRBJ2-1; weak D call: TRBD1 (5 bases). V was pared by 5 bases and J by 2 bases, with 13 bases between. This CDR3 region has 15 residues. Germline values: CDR1 MNHEY, CDR2 SMNVEV (reference sequence). The CDR3 DNA follows: TGTGCCAGCAGTCCGCTAGGGGCCCCCTACAATGAGCAGTTCTTC. Its translation: CASSPLGAPYNEQFF.

This clonotype came up a few times. The chain couples TRBV7-8 to TRBJ2-1; D is possibly TRBD2 (6 bases). CDR1 SGHVS and CDR2 FQNEAQ come from the germline V gene. CDR3 length equals 13 residues. With 5 bases removed from V and 12 bases from J, the gap between germline ends came to 17 bases. The CDR3 sequence is CASSAGSHRGQFF. The CDR3 nucleotides are TGTGCCAGCAGCGCGGGATCCCACCGGGGGCAGTTCTTC.

The chain combines TRBV7-9 with TRBJ2-5, with 7 bases identical to TRBD1. The junction had 9 bases not matched to a gene; V was cut back by 3 bases and J by 5 bases. From germline, CDR1 is SEHNR and CDR2 FQNEAQ (reference sequence). The CDR3 is 15 residues long. The CDR3: CASSFRPTGLETQYF. In DNA form, the CDR3 reads TGTGCCAGCAGCTTCCGCCCGACAGGGTTGGAGACCCAGTACTTC.

The table lists this clonotype with a count of one. This sequence joins TRBV11-3 and TRBJ2-1; D perhaps matches TRBD2 (5 bases). This CDR3 has 16 amino acids. Trimming removed 7 bases at V and 9 bases at J, with 25 bases between. CDR1 SGHNT and CDR2 YENEEA come from the germline V gene. The CDR3 loop reads CASTPLEGGGVTEQFF. The CDR3 region has the DNA TGTGCCAGCACCCCTCTAGAGGGCGGTGGGGTAACTGAGCAGTTCTTC. Complete variable domain (other parts from reference TRBV11-3 and TRBJ2-1): EAGVVQSPRYKIIEKKQPVAFWCNPISGHNTLYWYLQNLGQGPELLIRYENEEAVDDSQLPKDRFSAERLKGVDSTLKIQPAELGDSAVYLCASTPLEGGGVTEQFFGPGTRLTVL.

The V and J genes are TRBV2 and TRBJ2-1; D is ambiguous. V shed 5 bases and J shed 9 bases, with 14 bases lying between them. From germline, CDR1 is SNHLY and CDR2 FYNNEI. This CDR3 has 13 amino acids. In DNA, the CDR3 is TGTGCCAGCAGTCGTGAGACAACCGGTGAGCAGTTCTTC. It is translated as CASSRETTGEQFF. Based on the CDR3 plus reference TRBV2 and TRBJ2-1, the full variable domain is EPEVTQTPSHQVTQMGQEVILRCVPISNHLYFYWYRQILGQKVEFLVSFYNNEISEKSEIFDDQFSVERPDGSNFTLKIRSTKLEDSAMYFCASSRETTGEQFFGPGTRLTVL.

Only a few counts were recorded for this clonotype. The CDR3 DNA follows: TGTGCCAGCAGTCCCTCCGGGACACCGAGGCTTTGGGGTGAGCAGTTCTTC. This translates into CASSPSGTPRLWGEQFF. The chain uses TRBV27 and TRBJ2-1; tentative D call: TRBD1 (6 bases). CDR1 is MNHEY and CDR2 is SMNVEV in the germline V gene (reference sequence). This CDR3 contains 17 residues. Trimming left V 5 bases short and J 9 bases short, with 26 bases between.

This clonotype was recorded a few times. The V gene is TRBV20-1, the J gene TRBJ2-5; 11 bases fit TRBD2. V shed 1 base and J 2 bases; nucleotides not matched to a gene: 3. Germline CDR1 DFQATT, CDR2 SNEGSKA (reference sequence). The CDR3 spans 15 residues. CDR3 region: CSARALAGGQETQYF. The CDR3 bases are TGCAGTGCTAGAGCCTTAGCGGGGGGGCAAGAGACCCAGTACTTC.